This entry concerns a single TCR beta chain. Documented treatment: roughly 19 received Ad26.COV2.S at low or high dose, single or two shots; 5 received placebo; per-sample allocation not given. It was on day 63 after the first vaccine or placebo injection that samples were taken. The data are from a study of Ad26.COV2.S vaccination and SARS-CoV-2 variants. Study at large: Ad26.COV2.S shots went into the muscle once or twice, 56 days apart.

Profiling relied on immunoSEQ multiplex PCR, and the TCRdb table lists in-frame clones only, not all of them. The sample lists more than 300,000 clones, 75% to 90% seen once, with roughly 5% in the top ten. The V and J ends lost 3 bases and 1 base, in that order; junction bases with no gene match: 12. Looked up from germline, CDR1 is SGHTA and CDR2 is FQGTGA. This CDR3 is built from 18 residues. Sequencing used peripheral blood, obtained in a trial of Ad26.COV2.S vaccine versus placebo. V usage is TRBV7-3 and J usage is TRBJ2-3, with 8 bases matching TRBD2. The sequence was collected from a person between 18 and 65 years old who received the Ad26.COV2.S COVID-19 vaccine or a placebo. The CDR3 here is CASSLRRGVRDGTDTQYF. The CDR3 nucleotides are TGTGCCAGCAGCTTGAGGCGGGGGGTACGAGATGGCACAGATACGCAGTATTTT.